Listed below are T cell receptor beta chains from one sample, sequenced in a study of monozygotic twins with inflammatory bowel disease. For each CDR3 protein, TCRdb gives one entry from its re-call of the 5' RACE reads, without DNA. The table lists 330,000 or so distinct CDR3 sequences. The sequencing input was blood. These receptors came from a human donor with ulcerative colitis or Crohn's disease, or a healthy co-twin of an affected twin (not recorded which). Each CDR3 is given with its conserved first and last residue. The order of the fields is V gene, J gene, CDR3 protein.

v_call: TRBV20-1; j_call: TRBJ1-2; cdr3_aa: CSATRVGGNYGYTF
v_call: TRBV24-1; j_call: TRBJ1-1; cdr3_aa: CATSAKPTGGTEAFF
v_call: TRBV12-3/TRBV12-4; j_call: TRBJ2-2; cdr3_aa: CASSPWTSGSTGELFF
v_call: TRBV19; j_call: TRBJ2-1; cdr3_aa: CASSIGEGLAGSEQFF
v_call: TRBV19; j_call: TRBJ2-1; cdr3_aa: CASNFRGRINEQFF
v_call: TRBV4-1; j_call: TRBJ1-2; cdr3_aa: CASSQNPGQAFYGYTF
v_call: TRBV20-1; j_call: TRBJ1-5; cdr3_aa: CSGKTGGRNQPQHF
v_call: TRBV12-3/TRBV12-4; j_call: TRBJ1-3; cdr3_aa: CASREGGAATIYF
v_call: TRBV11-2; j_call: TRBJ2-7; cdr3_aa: CASSLFRGTYEQYF
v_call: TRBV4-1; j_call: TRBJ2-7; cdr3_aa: CASSPFWDRGQEQYF
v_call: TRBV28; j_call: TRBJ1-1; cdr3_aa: CASSFSHDGSYTEAFF
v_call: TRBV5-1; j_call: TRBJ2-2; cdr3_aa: CASGGDERAAGELFF